This T cell receptor beta chain was documented in a study of T cell responses to AZD1222 COVID-19 vaccine. General study points: A mostly white British donor set with more females was recruited, and clonal diversity was possibly underestimated.

As to this clone: The antigen remains unidentified.

Sequencing was performed with immunoSEQ multiplex PCR; in TCRdb, only in-frame clones are kept and a portion is missing. The sample has tens of thousands of clones, 80% to 95% seen once. This TCR came from an adult who received the AZD1222 COVID-19 vaccine. Sequenced material: peripheral blood, taken 28 days after the second AZD1222 dose.

The CDR3 DNA follows: TGTGCCAGTAGTATAATGGGTAACTATGGCTACACCTTC. It encodes CASSIMGNYGYTF. This chain connects TRBV19 to TRBJ1-2; D is unclear. The CDR3 spans 13 residues. Looked up from germline, CDR1 is LNHDA and CDR2 is SQIVND (reference sequence). With 2 bases removed from V and 1 base from J, the gap between germline ends came to 5 bases.